This T cell receptor (beta chain) was recovered during a study of T cell changes during pregnancy in multiple sclerosis. The repertoire was sequenced with immunoSEQ multiplex PCR; TCRdb's copy has only in-frame clones and lacks some. The sample includes 15,000 or so clones, about nine tenths of them seen just once. V was pared by 2 bases and J by 5 bases, with 1 base of the junction left unmatched. CDR3 length: 15 amino acids. The germline V gene encodes CDR1 MNHNS and CDR2 SASEGT. This chain uses TRBV6-1 with TRBJ2-1; 12 positions agree with TRBD2. This receptor was taken from a female donor in good health, enrolled as a control in a pregnancy study. The sample was CD8+ T cells from peripheral blood mononuclear cells, taken in the second trimester of pregnancy. The CDR3 region is CASSELAGGHNEQFF. The CDR3, as DNA: TGTGCCAGCAGTGAACTAGCGGGGGGGCACAATGAGCAGTTCTTC.